This TCR beta chain was retrieved from a study of blood T cell repertoires in COVID-19. The germline gives CDR1 SGHKS, CDR2 YYEKEE (reference sequence). V was shortened by 0 bases and J by 0 bases, with 9 bases between the two germline ends. The CDR3 spans 15 residues. Seattle's cohort entered during active infection and was followed longitudinally. The assay was immunoSEQ multiplex PCR, and TCRdb's table has in-frame clones only and misses some. Here the sample spans 150,000 to 200,000 clones, around 82% being singletons. This clonotype was sampled from a middle-aged woman with COVID-19, enrolled during active disease. V is TRBV5-5 and J is TRBJ1-2; D is unclear. The sample was peripheral blood. The CDR3 loop reads CASSLVSIANYGYTF. CDR3 DNA sequence: TGTGCCAGCAGCTTGGTGTCCATTGCTAACTATGGCTACACCTTC.